This T cell receptor (beta chain) was identified during a study of metastatic and nonmetastatic thyroid tumors (dated by TCRdb to about 2020). Some background on the complete study: The researchers compared repertoires between peripheral blood samples and tumor or nodule tissue samples from patients with malignant or benign thyroid disease.

Note on this clone: The specificity of this receptor is unknown. No much larger clone exists at a distance of one base, and base qualities are not known.

Library prep was done by PCR. The data were produced on an Illumina HiSeq 4000. High-throughput sequencing was used to profile the TCR beta-chain CDR3 region of each patient. The authors processed their data as follows. The researchers built a classifier to tell apart papillary thyroid cancer patients with distant metastasis, based on CDR3 differences among clinicopathological groups. To measure repertoire diversity the researchers used the Shannon index, while the Morisita-Horn index served to gauge how similar the tumor and blood repertoires were. TCRdb's own reprocessing of the public reads used fastp at Q25 and MiXCR and kept productive beta chains. The authors' filters were not applied to this entry. The sample table records around 7,000 clones; approximately 37% of these occur just once. The ten largest account for roughly a third of the sample. No treatment had been received by any patient before thyroid surgery. Patient clinical samples collected from about 2012 to 2018 were retrospectively analysed using T-cell receptor beta sequencing.

The paper as a whole reports these results and caveats: In both blood and tumor samples, malignant tumors were reported to have significantly higher TCR beta diversity than benign nodules.

The origin of this receptor is a female donor with papillary thyroid cancer or a benign thyroid nodule (not recorded which). Some clones in this sample may be carry-over from other donors' samples. Sequencing was done on a sample of adjacent normal tissue.

CDR3 region: CASSLSSFPDRVYTF. The nucleotide sequence is given as TGTGCCAGCAGTTTATCGAGCTTTCCGGACAGGGTCTACACCTTC. The chain is assembled from TRBV27 and TRBJ1-2; 8 junctional bases match TRBD1. The CDR3, cysteine through phenylalanine, is 15 amino acids long. Here the CDR3 DNA is all that survives: 45 bases in frame from base 1. CDR1 and CDR2 are read off the germline V gene (reference sequence) as MNHEY and SMNVEV. Germline trimming amounts to 0 bases on V and 10 bases on J, with 10 as the count of junction bases outside the gene matches.